Below are 27 T cell receptor beta chains sequenced from a single sample in a study of T cells in Graves' hyperthyroidism and ophthalmopathy. From RNA transcripts, TCR beta CDR3 regions were amplified. A first-round RT-PCR of the TCR CDR3 used the HTBI primer set. A single record per CDR3 protein comes from TCRdb applying MiXCR to the multiplex PCR reads. Among 300,000 to 450,000 distinct CDR3 sequences, about 15% were seen once, and the ten largest hold about 20%. Sequenced: blood. The receptors were gathered from a woman in her twenties or thirties with Graves' ophthalmopathy.

This clonotype was detected many times. The rearrangement joins TRBV5-6 to TRBJ1-1; 9 positions match TRBD1. With V trimmed by 7 bases and J by 6 bases, 13 bases remained unmatched. Per the germline V gene, CDR1 is SGHDT and CDR2 is YYEEEE. The CDR3 covers 15 residues. Written as DNA, the CDR3 is TGTGCCAGCCTGGGACAGGGAAGAGGTCTGGCTGAAGCTTTCTTT. Translation: CASLGQGRGLAEAFF. The entire variable domain, with the rest obtained from reference TRBV5-6 and TRBJ1-1, is as follows: DAGVTQSPTHLIKTRGQQVTLRCSPKSGHDTVSWYQQALGQGPQFIFQYYEEEERQRGNFPDRFSGHQFPNYSSELNVNALLLGDSALYLCASLGQGRGLAEAFFGQGTRLTVV.

This clonotype was counted ten times or more. The chain recombines TRBV7-9 with TRBJ2-1, with TRBD2 identical over 8 bases. Germline CDR1 and CDR2: SEHNR and FQNEAQ (reference sequence). The CDR3 totals 13 residues. V lost 8 bases and J lost 6; bases outside the gene matches: 6. CDR3 loop: CASGTSGGNEQFF. In DNA form, the CDR3 reads TGTGCCAGCGGGACCAGCGGGGGCAATGAGCAGTTCTTC.

This clonotype showed up many times. The chain combines TRBV19 with TRBJ2-6; 8 nucleotides line up with TRBD1. This CDR3 is built from 15 residues. Germline lookup yields CDR1 LNHDA and CDR2 SQIVND (reference sequence). Unmatched junction bases numbered 5, after V lost 6 bases and J lost 4 bases. CDR3 DNA sequence: TGTGCCAGTAGCAGGACAGGGTACGGGGCCAACGTCCTGACTTTC. Its protein is CASSRTGYGANVLTF.

The sample holds many counts of this clonotype. This chain joins TRBV30 and TRBJ2-7; 8 positions match TRBD1. This CDR3 spans 12 amino acids. Trimming took 2 bases from V and 4 from J; bases not matched to a gene: 1. The germline CDR1 and CDR2 sequences are GTSNPN and SVGIG (reference sequence). CDR3 sequence (DNA): TGTGCCTGGAGTCGGACAGGGTACGAGCAGTACTTC. Protein product: CAWSRTGYEQYF.

In the case of this clonotype: The germline gene is not matched at one end of the junction; a read error may be the cause. V and J are TRBV18 and TRBJ1-2; no firm D call. Germline loops: CDR1 KGHSH, CDR2 LQKENI. The CDR3 totals 13 residues. The CDR3: CAGSPYGEKDYTF. Here the CDR3 DNA reads TGTGCCGGCTCACCATACGGGGAAAAGGACTACACCTTC.

This clonotype was counted ten times or more. The CDR3 DNA is TGTGCCAGCAGCGGCACCTATAATTCACCCCTCCACTTT. Amino acid sequence: CASSGTYNSPLHF. The chain recombines TRBV12-3 or TRBV12-4 with TRBJ1-6; D is undetermined. The germline V and J ends were trimmed by 6 bases and 2 bases, with 5 bases remaining between them. The CDR3 runs to 13 residues.

As concerns this clonotype: A junction boundary mismatches the germline segment, possibly from a read error. V and J are TRBV4-1 and TRBJ2-4; 10 bases are a match to TRBD2. This CDR3 spans 19 amino acids. Germline V gives CDR1 MGHRA, CDR2 YSYEKL. CDR3 nucleotides: TGCGCCGGCAGCCAAGAACCGGCTTCTCTAGCGGGGGCCCTAAACATTCAGTACTTT. This gives the protein CAGSQEPASLAGALNIQYF.

In its sample, this clonotype was seen many times. The chain combines TRBV9 with TRBJ2-7; 7 bases line up with TRBD1. Trimming took 4 bases from V and 6 from J; bases not matched to a gene: 10. The V gene's germline CDR1 is SGDLS and CDR2 YYNGEE. The CDR3 is made up of 14 amino acids. CDR3 nucleotide sequence: TGTGCCAGCAGCATTACCCTGACAGGGAGCGAGCAGTACTTC. This encodes CASSITLTGSEQYF. Complete variable domain (other parts from reference TRBV9 and TRBJ2-7): DSGVTQTPKHLITATGQRVTLRCSPRSGDLSVYWYQQSLDQGLQFLIQYYNGEERAKGNILERFSAQQFPDLHSELNLSSLELGDSALYFCASSITLTGSEQYFGPGTRLTVT.

This clonotype was counted many times. V is TRBV19 and J is TRBJ1-1; 10 bases agree with TRBD1. V was pared by 3 bases and J by 4 bases, with 8 bases of the junction left unmatched. This CDR3 has 16 amino acids. Germline CDR1 is LNHDA and CDR2 is SQIVND (reference sequence). CDR3 amino acids: CASSIGTGVWITEAFF. The CDR3 region has the DNA TGTGCCAGTAGTATTGGGACAGGGGTTTGGATCACTGAAGCTTTCTTT.

This clonotype was detected many times. The chain is built from TRBV20-1 and TRBJ2-7, with 7 bases identical to TRBD2. Trimming removed 0 bases from V and 2 bases from J; junction bases left unmatched: 10. The CDR3 sequence is 16 residues long. Germline V gene data show CDR1 as DFQATT and CDR2 as SNEGSKA (reference sequence). CDR3 nucleotide sequence: TGCAGTGCTAGAGATGTGCGGGGGTCTCCGACCTACGAGCAGTACTTC. This codes for CSARDVRGSPTYEQYF.

This clonotype showed up many times. The V gene is TRBV24-1, the J gene TRBJ2-5; no reliable D call. In germline, CDR1 is KGHDR, CDR2 SFDVKD. The CDR3 loop spans 14 amino acids. V was shortened by 5 bases and J by 2 bases, with 11 bases between the two germline ends. DNA for the CDR3: TGTGCCACCAGTGCCACAGAGACTCAAGAGACCCAGTACTTC. Encoded protein: CATSATETQETQYF.

Comment on this clonotype: One end of the junction does not line up with germline, which may come from a read error. The V call is TRBV5-8, the J call TRBJ1-1, with 9 bases lining up with TRBD1. Germline CDR1 SGHTS, CDR2 YDEGEE. The CDR3 has 13 residues. The CDR3 region has the DNA TGTGCCAGTAGCTCCGGACAGGGGAAATTAGCTTTCTTT. This translates into CASSSGQGKLAFF.

The rearrangement joins TRBV15 to TRBJ1-5; D unresolved. Germline V gene sequence: CDR1 LNHNV, CDR2 YYDKDF (reference sequence). This CDR3 contains 13 residues. The V and J ends lost 0 bases and 11 bases respectively, with 11 bases between them. This chain's CDR3 is CATSRDRAPSQHF. The DNA of the CDR3 is TGTGCCACCAGCAGAGATAGGGCACCCTCCCAGCATTTT.

This clonotype was observed many times. This chain uses TRBV7-2 with TRBJ1-1; maybe TRBD1 (5 bases). Trimming left V 5 bases short and J 2 bases short, with 18 bases between. Germline V gives CDR1 SGHTA, CDR2 FQGNSA. The CDR3 loop spans 16 amino acids. The CDR3, as DNA: TGTGCCAGCAGCCCGCGGGGGGTCATCTTAAACACTGAAGCTTTCTTT. Translating gives CASSPRGVILNTEAFF.

This clonotype has a count of ten or more. The chain is built from TRBV7-2 and TRBJ2-7; no firm D call. Germline values: CDR1 SGHTA, CDR2 FQGNSA. The CDR3 has 13 residues. V was trimmed by 1 base and J by 5 bases, leaving 9 bases between them. The DNA for the CDR3 is TGTGCCAGCAGCTTAGTCATAAGGGACGAGCAGTACTTC. It is translated as CASSLVIRDEQYF. The variable domain in full, with the rest retrieved from reference TRBV7-2 and TRBJ2-7, is GAGVSQSPSNKVTEKGKDVELRCDPISGHTALYWYRQSLGQGLEFLIYFQGNSAPDKSGLPSDRFSAERTGGSVSTLTIQRTQQEDSAVYLCASSLVIRDEQYFGPGTRLTVT.

With regard to this clonotype: This may be a read error, as it is one base from a much larger clone. This chain uses TRBV28 with TRBJ1-2; D unclear. The CDR3 has 13 residues. V lost 5 bases and J lost 6, with 13 bases in between. CDR1 and CDR2 (germline): MDHEN, SYDVKM. CDR3 DNA: TGTGCCAGCAGTGATTTGCAGTCAAATGGCTACACCTTC. It specifies CASSDLQSNGYTF.

This clonotype was picked up many times. The chain uses TRBV28 and TRBJ2-7; the match to TRBD1 covers 11 bases. The CDR3 consists of 13 residues. V lost 3 bases and J lost 5; bases outside the gene matches: 0. Germline V gene sequence: CDR1 MDHEN, CDR2 SYDVKM. The CDR3 here is CASSLGQGDEQYF. The CDR3 nucleotides read TGTGCCAGCAGTTTGGGACAGGGGGACGAGCAGTACTTC. Complete variable domain (other parts from reference TRBV28 and TRBJ2-7): DVKVTQSSRYLVKRTGEKVFLECVQDMDHENMFWYRQDPGLGLRLIYFSYDVKMKEKGDIPEGYSVSREKKERFSLILESASTNQTSMYLCASSLGQGDEQYFGPGTRLTVT.

This clonotype has a count of ten or more. V is TRBV28 and J is TRBJ1-2, with 7 bases aligning to TRBD1. This CDR3 region has 15 residues. Germline CDR1 and CDR2: MDHEN and SYDVKM. J gave up 9 bases and V 5 bases, and 15 bases lay outside the gene matches. CDR3 in DNA: TGTGCCAGCAGTATGACAAGGACAGGCCGAGCGAGCTACACCTTC. Its translation: CASSMTRTGRASYTF.

This clonotype appeared many times. The rearrangement links TRBV5-6 to TRBJ2-7, with D possibly being TRBD2 (5 bases). There are 14 residues in the CDR3. V gave up 4 bases and J gave up 1 base, with 12 bases separating them. Per the germline V gene, CDR1 is SGHDT and CDR2 is YYEEEE. CDR3 sequence (DNA): TGTGCCAGCAGCCCCCCTCGCGGGTCCTACGAGCAGTACTTC. It codes for CASSPPRGSYEQYF.

This clonotype was seen repeatedly, ten times or more. V gene TRBV10-1 combines with J gene TRBJ2-2; D is perhaps TRBD1 (6 bases). V dropped 2 bases and J dropped 4 bases, with 11 bases sitting between them. There are 15 residues in the CDR3. CDR1 is WNHNN and CDR2 is SYGVQD in the germline V gene (reference sequence). This CDR3 reads CASSELGQRTGELFF. CDR3 nucleotide sequence: TGCGCCAGCAGTGAGCTGGGACAACGCACCGGGGAGCTGTTTTTT.

The rearrangement links TRBV27 to TRBJ2-1; D may be TRBD1 (5 bases). The CDR3 spans 13 residues. The germline CDR1 and CDR2 sequences are MNHEY and SMNVEV (reference sequence). V was clipped by 3 bases and J by 9 bases, with 12 bases between them. The CDR3, as DNA: TGTGCCAGCAGTTTGTCGGGCACAGGTGAGCAGTTCTTC. Residues: CASSLSGTGEQFF.

This clonotype has at least ten counts. The J gene is TRBJ1-1, the V gene TRBV7-9, with D unresolved. The CDR3 is made up of 15 amino acids. V was clipped by 0 bases and J by 4 bases, with 12 bases between them. Germline values: CDR1 SEHNR, CDR2 FQNEAQ (reference sequence). The CDR3, as DNA: TGTGCCAGCAGCTTAGCGATAGCGGGGATCACTGAAGCTTTCTTT. This sequence encodes CASSLAIAGITEAFF.

Concerning this clonotype itself: One base away lies a much larger clone, so this may be a sequencing read error. This chain joins TRBV18 and TRBJ2-1; D remains unclear. CDR3 length equals 12 residues. Germline V gene data show CDR1 as KGHSH and CDR2 as LQKENI. The chain's CDR3 is CASSPPDNGQFF. The DNA for the CDR3 is TGTGCCAGCTCACCACCAGACAATGGGCAGTTCTTC.

This clonotype was recorded many times. The genes are TRBV28 and TRBJ1-2, with TRBD1 matching 7 bases. Unmatched junction bases numbered 10, after V lost 5 bases and J lost 4 bases. Germline V gene sequence: CDR1 MDHEN, CDR2 SYDVKM. The CDR3 is 15 residues long. This CDR3 is CASSASTGPSYGYTF. Written as DNA, the CDR3 is TGTGCCAGCAGTGCTTCGACAGGGCCGTCCTATGGCTACACCTTC.

There are a few counts of this clonotype. Just one base apart from a much larger clone, this may be a read error. This chain uses TRBV12-3 or TRBV12-4 with TRBJ2-5; D is ambiguous. Trimming removed 5 bases from V and 2 bases from J, with 18 bases in between. There are 16 residues in the CDR3. Here the CDR3 reads CASSLNIWRFQETQYF. CDR3 DNA sequence: TGTGCCAGCAGTCTTAACATTTGGAGATTTCAAGAGACCCAGTACTTC.

V and J are TRBV4-1 and TRBJ1-6, with no clear D. The germline gives CDR1 MGHRA, CDR2 YSYEKL. The CDR3 is 19 residues long. The germline V and J ends were trimmed by 0 bases and 0 bases, with 15 bases remaining between them. CDR3 in DNA: TGCGCCAGCAGCCAAGATCCTATTCGAGGGAGCTCCTATAATTCACCCCTCCACTTT. It specifies CASSQDPIRGSSYNSPLHF.

This clonotype was counted only a few times. The genes are TRBV6-1 and TRBJ2-7; 8 positions agree with TRBD1. V lost 7 bases, J lost 3 bases, and 14 bases stayed unmatched. The CDR3 runs 16 residues. CDR1 and CDR2 (germline): MNHNS, SASEGT. The CDR3 nucleotides are TGTGCCAGCACCCCCACCCCGGACAGGGTGGTCTACGAGCAGTACTTC. Encoded protein: CASTPTPDRVVYEQYF.